The TCR beta chain described here comes from a study of technical replicates of blood from a handful of donors. The table came from immunoSEQ multiplex PCR; TCRdb's copy has only in-frame clones and leaves some out. The top ten hold 0.24% of the sample, which has approximately 78,000 clones, around 95% seen once. The sequencing input was T cells isolated from PBMCs. The origin of this receptor is a human donor in good health.

The CDR3 reads CASSPPSSYEQYF. The CDR3 bases are TGTGCCAGCAGCCCCCCGAGCTCCTACGAGCAGTACTTC. The chain joins TRBV7-9 to TRBJ2-7; no firm D call. Between the trimmed V and J ends, which lost 5 bases and 0 bases, there was a span of 8 bases. CDR3 size: 13 residues. Per germline, CDR1 SEHNR and CDR2 FQNEAQ (reference sequence).